This TCR beta chain was identified during a study of T cells in women clearing cervical HPV infection. Comments on this clone: Its antigen is not identified. The read halts 3 residues ahead of the CDR3 end, with the missing end drawn from the germline J gene.

This CDR3 region has 13 residues. CDR1 and CDR2 (germline): LNHDA, SQIVND (reference sequence). The V end was cut by 6 bases, the J end by 0 bases, with 8 bases between. Study-wide points: Repertoire richness, not evenness, was significantly elevated in CIN3+ cases versus controls.

TCRdb's table, derived via immunoSEQ multiplex PCR, lists solely in-frame clones and lacks some. The sample's table shows tens of thousands of clones. MY09/MY11 PCR detected cervical HPV DNA; dot-blot assigned genotypes. Sequencing input: blood buffy coat. The sequence was collected from a woman between 18 and 70 years old with a cervical HPV16 infection that either progressed to CIN3+ or cleared (not recorded which). The chain employs TRBV19 and TRBJ2-5, with a tentative D call TRBD2 (5 bases). CDR3 DNA, as far as it was read: TGTGCCAGTAGCTTGCGGGACCAAGAGACC. Its protein product is CASSLRDQET. The whole CDR3 reads CASSLRDQETQYF.